The next 29 T cell receptor beta chains were all read from a single sample in a study of shared clonotypes between healthy human individuals. TCRdb's table, derived via immunoSEQ multiplex PCR, lists solely in-frame clones and lacks some. This table holds roughly 2 million clones, approximately 94% found once. Terminally differentiated effector memory CD45RA+ cells were left out of the naive CD8 fraction, which was CD45RO-negative and positively selected for CCR7. The specimen was naive CD8+ T cells sorted from blood. The receptors shown here come from a man aged 18 to 30 in good health.

The chain is built from TRBV27 and TRBJ2-1; 8 bases line up with TRBD2. CDR3 length: 15 residues. CDR1 and CDR2 (germline): MNHEY, SMNVEV (reference sequence). The V segment lost 2 bases and the J segment 6 bases; nucleotides outside the gene matches: 6. For the CDR3, the DNA is TGTGCCAGCAGTTTACTCGGGGGGGGAAGCAATGAGCAGTTCTTC. This encodes CASSLLGGGSNEQFF.

This rearrangement joins TRBV7-6 to TRBJ2-7, with D perhaps matching TRBD2 (6 bases). Trimming removed 1 base from V and 7 bases from J, with 11 bases in between. CDR1 and CDR2 (germline): SGHVS, FNYEAQ. This CDR3 is 13 amino acids long. The CDR3 spells CASSLGSGVEQYF. CDR3 DNA: TGTGCCAGCAGCTTAGGATCGGGAGTAGAGCAGTACTTC.

The V and J genes are TRBV27 and TRBJ2-1, with D hard to call. The germline V gene has CDR1 MNHEY and CDR2 SMNVEV (reference sequence). The CDR3 spans 16 residues. Trimming removed 1 base from V and 0 bases from J, with 10 bases in between. The CDR3, as DNA: TGTGCCAGCAGTTTATACGGTATTAGCTCCTACAATGAGCAGTTCTTC. Protein sequence: CASSLYGISSYNEQFF.

V gene TRBV5-6 combines with J gene TRBJ2-7; 10 bases agree with TRBD1. The CDR3 totals 14 residues. Per germline, CDR1 SGHDT and CDR2 YYEEEE. V lost 4 bases and J lost 6; bases outside the gene matches: 7. The DNA for the CDR3 is TGTGCCAGCAGCCCTCCCGGGACAGGGGTCGAGCAGTACTTC. Residues: CASSPPGTGVEQYF. The whole variable domain, filled in from reference TRBV5-6 and TRBJ2-7, reads DAGVTQSPTHLIKTRGQQVTLRCSPKSGHDTVSWYQQALGQGPQFIFQYYEEEERQRGNFPDRFSGHQFPNYSSELNVNALLLGDSALYLCASSPPGTGVEQYFGPGTRLTVT.

The chain links TRBV19 to TRBJ1-6; D not resolved. The V gene's germline CDR1 is LNHDA and CDR2 SQIVND (reference sequence). Trimming shortened V by 10 bases and J by 6 bases, and 13 bases separated the two germline ends. The CDR3 sequence is 13 residues long. CDR3 sequence (DNA): TGTGCCACGGGAGCCGGTCTTAATTCACCCCTCCACTTT. Translated: CATGAGLNSPLHF. Full variable domain (remainder filled in from reference TRBV19 and TRBJ1-6): DGGITQSPKYLFRKEGQNVTLSCEQNLNHDAMYWYRQDPGQGLRLIYYSQIVNDFQKGDIAEGYSVSREKKESFPLTVTSAQKNPTAFYLCATGAGLNSPLHFGNGTRLTVT.

The rearrangement links TRBV19 to TRBJ2-3, with TRBD1 as a possible D gene (5 bases). The V and J ends lost 3 bases and 0 bases respectively, with 13 bases between them. The CDR3 totals 16 residues. The germline gives CDR1 LNHDA, CDR2 SQIVND (reference sequence). This chain's CDR3 is CASSIGARSSTDTQYF. The CDR3 DNA sequence: TGTGCCAGTAGTATTGGGGCCCGATCTAGCACAGATACGCAGTATTTT.

The chain has TRBV7-8 and TRBJ2-1, with TRBD2 matching 8 bases. Germline lookup yields CDR1 SGHVS and CDR2 FQNEAQ. This CDR3 contains 17 residues. With 0 bases clipped from V and 0 bases from J, the junction kept 4 bases outside the gene matches. Written as DNA, the CDR3 is TGTGCCAGCAGCTTAGCGGGTCGGGAGGGCTCCTACAATGAGCAGTTCTTC. Translating it yields CASSLAGREGSYNEQFF.

The chain combines TRBV5-1 with TRBJ2-7; TRBD1 matches at 8 bases. The CDR3 has 15 amino acids. J gave up 7 bases and V 7 bases, and 16 bases lay outside the gene matches. Germline CDR1 and CDR2: SGHRS and YFSETQ. The CDR3 DNA reads as TGCGCCAGCGCTCCCCGGGCAGGGGGCGCGGAGGAGCAGTACTTC. Translating it yields CASAPRAGGAEEQYF.

The CDR3 sequence is CASSYSPGGSTDTQYF. In DNA form, the CDR3 reads TGTGCCAGCAGTTACTCACCCGGGGGATCCACAGATACGCAGTATTTT. The J gene is TRBJ2-3, the V gene TRBV6-5; D may be TRBD2 (6 bases). V dropped 0 bases and J dropped 2 bases, with 12 bases sitting between them. The CDR3 is 16 amino acids. Germline V gives CDR1 MNHEY, CDR2 SVGAGI.

The genes are TRBV6-5 and TRBJ1-1, with TRBD1 matching over 7 bases. With V trimmed by 3 bases and J by 4 bases, 8 bases remained unmatched. The germline V gene has CDR1 MNHEY and CDR2 SVGAGI. This CDR3 region has 15 residues. The CDR3 bases are TGTGCCAGCAGTTATGGATTTGAGGGGGCCACTGAAGCTTTCTTT. Translation gives CASSYGFEGATEAFF.

This chain uses TRBV7-9 with TRBJ2-1; D is possibly TRBD2 (7 bases). The V end lost 5 bases, the J end lost 7 bases, and 9 bases lay between the germline ends. This CDR3 has 12 residues. CDR1 SEHNR and CDR2 FQNEAQ come from the germline V gene (reference sequence). CDR3 protein: CASSRGANEQFF. Written as DNA, the CDR3 is TGTGCCAGCAGCCGGGGGGCGAATGAGCAGTTCTTC.

The V call is TRBV9, the J call TRBJ1-6, with D maybe TRBD1 (5 bases). CDR1 and CDR2 (germline): SGDLS, YYNGEE. Deletions cut 2 bases from V and 8 bases from J, with 11 bases between. CDR3 size: 14 residues. CDR3 protein: CASSVGDAYSPLHF. The CDR3 DNA follows: TGTGCCAGCAGCGTGGGGGACGCGTATTCACCCCTCCACTTT.

This clone appeared a single time. The J gene is TRBJ1-1, the V gene TRBV12-5; D unclear. Germline V CDR1 and CDR2: LGHNT, FRNRAP. The CDR3 consists of 13 residues. V was trimmed by 2 bases and J by 2 bases, leaving 6 bases between them. The CDR3 loop reads CASGLLGNTEAFF. CDR3 nucleotide sequence: TGTGCTAGTGGTTTGCTTGGTAACACTGAAGCTTTCTTT.

The rearrangement links TRBV27 to TRBJ1-1; TRBD1 matches 7 bases. Germline CDR1 and CDR2: MNHEY and SMNVEV (reference sequence). The CDR3 runs 16 residues. The ends lost 3 bases at V and 0 bases at J; junction bases unmatched: 7. The CDR3 protein is CASSFSQGRMNTEAFF. CDR3 in DNA: TGTGCCAGCAGTTTTTCACAGGGGCGAATGAACACTGAAGCTTTCTTT.

The chain employs TRBV6-5 and TRBJ2-5; tentative D call: TRBD2 (6 bases). Germline CDR1 MNHEY, CDR2 SVGAGI. V lost 5 bases and J 4 bases, leaving 17 bases between the germline ends. The CDR3 has 15 residues. The CDR3 DNA reads as TGTGCCAGCAGTCCCTACTTGGGAGGTCCAGAGACCCAGTACTTC. It translates to CASSPYLGGPETQYF.

The V and J genes are TRBV11-1 and TRBJ1-1, with 10 positions matching TRBD1. The CDR3 has 17 residues. In germline, CDR1 is SGHAT, CDR2 FQDESV (reference sequence). Germline trimming cut 5 bases from V and 2 bases from J; bases unmatched to any gene: 11. In DNA, the CDR3 is TGTGCCAGCAGCCAATGGACAGGGGGTGCTTTTAACACTGAAGCTTTCTTT. Translation gives CASSQWTGGAFNTEAFF.

Comments on this clone: The sample carries other DNA sequences with the same CDR3. V is TRBV4-1 and J is TRBJ1-2; no firm D call. The CDR3 runs 14 residues. Germline CDR1 is MGHRA and CDR2 is YSYEKL. V dropped 4 bases and J dropped 5 bases, with 14 bases sitting between them. The CDR3 DNA reads TGCGCCAGCAGCCCACTGGAGGGTCTTTATGGCTACACCTTC. Its translation is CASSPLEGLYGYTF.

The chain recombines TRBV6-6 with TRBJ1-2, with TRBD1 matching over 8 bases. The length of the CDR3 is 15 residues. Per germline, CDR1 MNHNY and CDR2 SVGAGI (reference sequence). Trimming took 5 bases from V and 6 from J; bases not matched to a gene: 11. DNA for the CDR3: TGTGCCAGCAGTGGACCTTCTCAGGGGGCTGATGGCTACACCTTC. Its translation: CASSGPSQGADGYTF.

This clone showed up just once. The chain couples TRBV6-7 to TRBJ2-2; TRBD1 matches 10 bases. TRBV6-7 is classed as an ORF, of uncertain function. This CDR3 spans 17 amino acids. After removal of 0 bases from V and 6 bases from J, the junction contained 7 bases not matched to a gene. CDR3 in amino acids: CASSYSETGGWSGELFF. CDR3 DNA sequence: TGTGCCAGCAGTTACTCGGAGACAGGGGGCTGGTCCGGGGAGCTGTTTTTT.

A note on this clone: This sample also contains other DNA sequences that code for the same CDR3. The genes are TRBV27 and TRBJ1-5; D not resolved. The CDR3 has 15 residues. CDR1 and CDR2 from the germline V gene are MNHEY and SMNVEV (reference sequence). Trimming removed 2 bases from V and 1 base from J, with 9 bases in between. The CDR3 protein is CASSLGPGSNQPQHF. DNA for the CDR3: TGTGCCAGCAGTTTAGGGCCCGGGAGCAATCAGCCCCAGCATTTT.

The rearrangement joins TRBV7-9 to TRBJ2-7, with no clear D. The length of the CDR3 is 16 residues. Germline V gives CDR1 SEHNR, CDR2 FQNEAQ (reference sequence). V lost 1 base to trimming and J lost 1 base, with 14 bases between them. CDR3 sequence: CASSLGGSTESYEQYF. In DNA form, the CDR3 reads TGTGCCAGCAGCTTAGGAGGCAGCACAGAATCCTACGAGCAGTACTTC.

The rearrangement links TRBV5-1 to TRBJ2-5; 10 positions match TRBD2. The CDR3 totals 18 residues. With 4 bases clipped from V and 2 bases from J, the junction kept 14 bases outside the gene matches. The germline V gene has CDR1 SGHRS and CDR2 YFSETQ. CDR3 DNA: TGCGCCAGCAGCCCCGGAGTAGCGGGGGGAAAACTACAAGAGACCCAGTACTTC. Translated, it gives CASSPGVAGGKLQETQYF. Looking up the rest from reference TRBV5-1 and TRBJ2-5 gives the full variable domain: KAGVTQTPRYLIKTRGQQVTLSCSPISGHRSVSWYQQTPGQGLQFLFEYFSETQRNKGNFPGRFSGRQFSNSRSEMNVSTLELGDSALYLCASSPGVAGGKLQETQYFGPGTRLLVL.

V and J are TRBV2 and TRBJ1-2, with D possibly being TRBD1 (5 bases). With 7 bases removed from V and 0 bases from J, the gap between germline ends came to 12 bases. The CDR3 contains 14 residues. CDR1 is SNHLY and CDR2 is FYNNEI in the germline V gene. The CDR3 nucleotides are TGTGCCAGCAACTTGGAGGGGCCTAACTATGGCTACACCTTC. This translates into CASNLEGPNYGYTF.

This clone appeared a single time. The CDR3 protein is CASSQVPDSNQPQHF. As DNA, the CDR3 is TGCGCCAGCAGCCAAGTCCCTGACAGCAATCAGCCCCAGCATTTT. The V gene is TRBV4-1, the J gene TRBJ1-5; the D is unclear. The CDR3 consists of 15 residues. Trimming took off 1 base at V and 1 base at J, with 8 bases between the two ends. Germline V CDR1 and CDR2: MGHRA, YSYEKL.

This clone was seen only once. This rearrangement joins TRBV27 to TRBJ1-3; D might be TRBD1 (5 bases). The germline gives CDR1 MNHEY, CDR2 SMNVEV (reference sequence). The CDR3 totals 14 residues. V was cut by 5 bases and J by 0 bases, with 8 bases left in between. The CDR3 coding sequence is TGTGCCAGCAGTCAGGGCCTCTCTGGAAACACCATATATTTT. Translated, it gives CASSQGLSGNTIYF.

The CDR3 loop is CATSRDRRDRGVDTEAFF. In nucleotides, the CDR3 is TGTGCCACCAGCAGAGATCGGAGGGACAGGGGGGTGGACACTGAAGCTTTCTTT. The J gene is TRBJ1-1, the V gene TRBV15; 11 bases are a match to TRBD1. Germline V gene sequence: CDR1 LNHNV, CDR2 YYDKDF (reference sequence). With 0 bases clipped from V and 3 bases from J, the junction kept 9 bases outside the gene matches. The CDR3 is made up of 18 amino acids.

The V call is TRBV27, the J call TRBJ2-7; the match to TRBD2 covers 7 bases. Germline V gene data show CDR1 as MNHEY and CDR2 as SMNVEV (reference sequence). The junction had 11 bases not matched to a gene; V was cut back by 2 bases and J by 4 bases. This CDR3 region has 16 residues. CDR3 bases: TGTGCCAGCAGTTTACTCCCTTGGGAGGGATTTTACGAGCAGTACTTC. This sequence encodes CASSLLPWEGFYEQYF.

The chain is built from TRBV2 and TRBJ2-7; 7 nucleotides agree with TRBD2. The CDR3 is made up of 15 amino acids. Trimming at V came to 7 bases and at J to 0 bases, leaving 9 bases not matched to a gene. In germline, CDR1 is SNHLY, CDR2 FYNNEI. CDR3 sequence: CASKASGGGSYEQYF. CDR3 DNA: TGTGCCAGCAAAGCGTCGGGCGGGGGCTCCTACGAGCAGTACTTC.

A note on this clone: The sample carries other DNA sequences with the same CDR3. The V gene is TRBV27, the J gene TRBJ1-1; 7 bases agree with TRBD1. The trim removed 3 bases at V and 1 base at J, leaving 2 bases unmatched. The germline V gene has CDR1 MNHEY and CDR2 SMNVEV (reference sequence). This CDR3 contains 14 residues. For the CDR3, the DNA is TGTGCCAGCAGTTTCACAGGGGCGAACACTGAAGCTTTCTTT. Its protein product is CASSFTGANTEAFF.